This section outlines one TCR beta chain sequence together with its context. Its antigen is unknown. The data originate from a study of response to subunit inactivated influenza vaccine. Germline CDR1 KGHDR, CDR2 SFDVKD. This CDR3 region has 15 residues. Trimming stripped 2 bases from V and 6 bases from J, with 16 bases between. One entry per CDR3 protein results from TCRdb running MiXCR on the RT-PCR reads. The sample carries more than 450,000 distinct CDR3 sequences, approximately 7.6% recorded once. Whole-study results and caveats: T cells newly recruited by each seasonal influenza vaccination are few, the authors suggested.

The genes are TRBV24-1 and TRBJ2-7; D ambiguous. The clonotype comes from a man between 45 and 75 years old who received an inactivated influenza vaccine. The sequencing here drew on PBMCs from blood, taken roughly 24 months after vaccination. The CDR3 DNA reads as TGTGCCACCAGTGATTCCGTTACCTTCTCCGGCGAGCAGTACTTC. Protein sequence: CATSDSVTFSGEQYF.